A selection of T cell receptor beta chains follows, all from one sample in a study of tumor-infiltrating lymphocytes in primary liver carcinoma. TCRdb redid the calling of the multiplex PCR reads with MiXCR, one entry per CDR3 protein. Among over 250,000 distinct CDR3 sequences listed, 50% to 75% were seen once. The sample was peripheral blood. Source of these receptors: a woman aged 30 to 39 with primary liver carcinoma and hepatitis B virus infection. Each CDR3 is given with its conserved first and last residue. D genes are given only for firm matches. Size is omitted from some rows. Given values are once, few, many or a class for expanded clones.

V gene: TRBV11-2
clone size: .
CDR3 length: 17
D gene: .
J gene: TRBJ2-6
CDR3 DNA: TGTGCCAGCAACTTAGGGATAGGGATCGGTGGGGCCAACGTCCTGACTTTC
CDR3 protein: CASNLGIGIGGANVLTF

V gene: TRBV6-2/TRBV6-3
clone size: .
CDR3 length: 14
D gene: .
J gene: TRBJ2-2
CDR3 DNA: TGTGCCAGCATCTCCTTCGCCCAGACCGGGGAGCTGTTTTTT
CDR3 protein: CASISFAQTGELFF

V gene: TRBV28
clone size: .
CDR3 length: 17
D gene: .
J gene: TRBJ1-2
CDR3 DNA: TGTGCCAGCACCCCCACTCGCTGGGGCAGGGTTGGCTATGGCTACACCTTC
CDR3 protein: CASTPTRWGRVGYGYTF

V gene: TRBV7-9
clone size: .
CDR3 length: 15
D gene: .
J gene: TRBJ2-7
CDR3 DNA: TGTGCCAGCAGCTTAACGGCTGGCGGGATCTACGAGCAGTACTTC
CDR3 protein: CASSLTAGGIYEQYF

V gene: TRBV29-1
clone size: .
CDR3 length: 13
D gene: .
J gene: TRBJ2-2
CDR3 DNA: TGCAGCGTTGGGGCACGAGACACCGGGGAGCTGTTTTTT
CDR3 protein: CSVGARDTGELFF

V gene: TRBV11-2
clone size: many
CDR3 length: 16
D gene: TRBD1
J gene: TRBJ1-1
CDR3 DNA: TGTGCCAGCAGCTTAGGACCGGACAGGGGCAACACTGAAGCTTTCTTT
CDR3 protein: CASSLGPDRGNTEAFF

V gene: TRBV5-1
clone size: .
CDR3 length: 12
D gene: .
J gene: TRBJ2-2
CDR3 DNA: TGCGCCAGCAGAAGACAGTCCGGGGAGCTGTTTTTT
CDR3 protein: CASRRQSGELFF

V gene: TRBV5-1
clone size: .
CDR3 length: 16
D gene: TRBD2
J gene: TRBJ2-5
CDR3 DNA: TGCGCCAACAGCTTGAGCGGAGCGGGAATCATCGGGACCCAGTACTTC
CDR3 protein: CANSLSGAGIIGTQYF

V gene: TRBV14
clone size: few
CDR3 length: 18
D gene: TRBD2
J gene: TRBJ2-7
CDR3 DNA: TGTGCCAGCAGCCAAGAAGGTACGAGGTGGGACTACTCCTACGAGCAGTACTTC
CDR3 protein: CASSQEGTRWDYSYEQYF

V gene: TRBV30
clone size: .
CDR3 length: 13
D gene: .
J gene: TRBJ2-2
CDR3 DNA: TGTGCCTGGAGTGTACGGCACACCGGGGAGCTGTTTTTT
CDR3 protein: CAWSVRHTGELFF

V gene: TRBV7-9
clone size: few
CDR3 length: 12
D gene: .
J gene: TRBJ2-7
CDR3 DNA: TGTGCCAGCAGCTTAGGGGTTCGGGAGCAGTACTTC
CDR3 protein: CASSLGVREQYF

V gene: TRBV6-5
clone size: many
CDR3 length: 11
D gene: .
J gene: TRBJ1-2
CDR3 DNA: TGTGCCAGCAGGTCCTTGTATGGCTACACCTTC
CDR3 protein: CASRSLYGYTF

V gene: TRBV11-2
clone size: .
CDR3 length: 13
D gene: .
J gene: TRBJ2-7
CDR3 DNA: TGTGCCAGCAGCTTCCCAAGAGGCAGCGAGCAGTACTTC
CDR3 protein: CASSFPRGSEQYF

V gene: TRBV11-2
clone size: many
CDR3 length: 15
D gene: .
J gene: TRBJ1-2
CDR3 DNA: TGTGCCAGCAGCTTAACAGCACAGGGCTCTTCTGGCTACACCTTC
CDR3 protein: CASSLTAQGSSGYTF

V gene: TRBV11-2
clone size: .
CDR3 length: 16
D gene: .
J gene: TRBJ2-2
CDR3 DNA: TGTGCCAGCAGCTTAGGGGACAAGTCGAATACCGGGGAGCTGTTGTTT
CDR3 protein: CASSLGDKSNTGELLF

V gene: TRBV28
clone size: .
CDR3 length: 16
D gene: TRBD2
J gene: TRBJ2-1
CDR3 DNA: TGTGCCAGTCTAGCTAGCGGGATCCACATCTACAATGAGCAGTTCTTC
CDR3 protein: CASLASGIHIYNEQFF

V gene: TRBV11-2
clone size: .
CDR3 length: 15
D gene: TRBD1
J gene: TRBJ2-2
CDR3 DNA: TGTGCCAGCAACTATATACAGGGGCTTGTGGGGGAGATGTTTTTT
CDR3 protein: CASNYIQGLVGEMFF

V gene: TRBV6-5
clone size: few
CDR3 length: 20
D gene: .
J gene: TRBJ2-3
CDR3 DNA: TGTGCCAGCAGCCCCTCACTCAGGGGGGCGGGAGGCAGACGGGCAGATACGCAGTATTTT
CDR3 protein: CASSPSLRGAGGRRADTQYF

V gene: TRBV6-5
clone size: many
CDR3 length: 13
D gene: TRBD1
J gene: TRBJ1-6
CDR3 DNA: TGTGCCAGCAGCCGGGACAGGGCTTCACCCCTCCACTTT
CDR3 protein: CASSRDRASPLHF

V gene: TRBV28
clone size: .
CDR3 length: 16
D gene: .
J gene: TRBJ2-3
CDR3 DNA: TGTGCCAGCAGTTTTTGGGAACAGGGTTCCCCAGATACGCAGTATTTT
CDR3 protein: CASSFWEQGSPDTQYF

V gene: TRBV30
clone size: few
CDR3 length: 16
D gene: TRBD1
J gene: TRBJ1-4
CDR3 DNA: TGTGCCTGGAGTGTAGGGACAGTACCAACTAATGAAAAACTGTTTTTT
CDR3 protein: CAWSVGTVPTNEKLFF

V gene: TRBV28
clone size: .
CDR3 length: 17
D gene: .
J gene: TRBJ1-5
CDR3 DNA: TGTGCCAGCACAACCCTGGGAGCCGACATTTTGGATCAGCCCCAGCATTTT
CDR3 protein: CASTTLGADILDQPQHF

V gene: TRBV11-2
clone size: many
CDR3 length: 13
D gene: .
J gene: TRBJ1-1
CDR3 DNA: TGTGCCAGCAGCTCCCAGTACAACACTGAAGCTTTCTTT
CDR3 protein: CASSSQYNTEAFF

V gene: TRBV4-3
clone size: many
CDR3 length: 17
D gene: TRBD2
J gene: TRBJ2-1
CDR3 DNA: TGCGCCAGCAGCCAAGATCCGGGACTAGCGGGAGTTAATGAGCAGTTCTTC
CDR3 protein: CASSQDPGLAGVNEQFF

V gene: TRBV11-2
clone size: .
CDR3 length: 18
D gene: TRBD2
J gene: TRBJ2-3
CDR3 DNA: TGTGCCAGCAGCCGACCCCGACTAGCCTCAGGGATTTCGGATACGCAGTATTTT
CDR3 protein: CASSRPRLASGISDTQYF

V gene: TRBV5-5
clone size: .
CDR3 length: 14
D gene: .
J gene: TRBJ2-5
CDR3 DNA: TGTGCCAGCAGCCCCTTGAGCAACCAAGAGACCCAGTACTTC
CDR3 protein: CASSPLSNQETQYF

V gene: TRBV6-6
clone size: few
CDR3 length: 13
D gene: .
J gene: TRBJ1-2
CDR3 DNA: TGTGCCAGCAGTTACCAGGCCGATACAGGCTACACCTTC
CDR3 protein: CASSYQADTGYTF

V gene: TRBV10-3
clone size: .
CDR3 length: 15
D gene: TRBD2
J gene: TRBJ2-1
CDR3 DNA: TGTGCCATCGGGGTATCGGGAGGGCCTCTGGATGAGCAGTTCTTC
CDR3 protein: CAIGVSGGPLDEQFF

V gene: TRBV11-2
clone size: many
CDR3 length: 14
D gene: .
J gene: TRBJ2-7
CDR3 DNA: TGTGCCAGCAGCTCTAGTTGGGGCTCCTACGAGCAGTACTTC
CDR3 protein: CASSSSWGSYEQYF

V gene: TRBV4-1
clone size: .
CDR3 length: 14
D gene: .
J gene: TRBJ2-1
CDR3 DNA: TGCGCCAGCAGCCCTCAGGAGGGGGGAGGTGAGCAGTTCTTC
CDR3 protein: CASSPQEGGGEQFF

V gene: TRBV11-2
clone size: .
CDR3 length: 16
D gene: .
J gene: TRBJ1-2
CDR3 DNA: TGTGCCAGCAGCTTAAACCCTCAGACTGTGGATTATGGCTACAGCTTC
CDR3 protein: CASSLNPQTVDYGYSF

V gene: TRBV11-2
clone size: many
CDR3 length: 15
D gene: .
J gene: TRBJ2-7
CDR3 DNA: TGTGCCAGCACCCCCACGGCAGGGGGAGGATACGAGCAGTACTTC
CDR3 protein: CASTPTAGGGYEQYF

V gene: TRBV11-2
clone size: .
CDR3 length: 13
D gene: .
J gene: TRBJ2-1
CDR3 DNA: TGTGCCAGCAGCTTAGGGAGCTACAATGAGAAGTTCTTC
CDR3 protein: CASSLGSYNEKFF

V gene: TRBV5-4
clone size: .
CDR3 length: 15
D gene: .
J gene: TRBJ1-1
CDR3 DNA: TGTGCCAGCGGCTTGGAAGGGGGGTCGAACACTGAAGCTTTCTTT
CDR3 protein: CASGLEGGSNTEAFF

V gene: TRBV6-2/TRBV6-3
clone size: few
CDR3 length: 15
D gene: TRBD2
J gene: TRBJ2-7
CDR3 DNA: TGTGCCAGCAGTCCTCGACTAGCGGAGCCCTACGAGCAGTACTTC
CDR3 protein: CASSPRLAEPYEQYF

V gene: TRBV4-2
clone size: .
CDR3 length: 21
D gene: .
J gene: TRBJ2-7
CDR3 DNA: TGTGCCAGCAGCCAAGATGAGGGAGGACAAGGGATTAGCAGGCGCACGTTCGAGCAGTACTTC
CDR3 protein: CASSQDEGGQGISRRTFEQYF

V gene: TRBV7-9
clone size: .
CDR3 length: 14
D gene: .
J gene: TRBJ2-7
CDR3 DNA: TGTGCCAGCAGCCACCTGACAAGTTCTCACGAGCAGTACTTC
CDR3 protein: CASSHLTSSHEQYF

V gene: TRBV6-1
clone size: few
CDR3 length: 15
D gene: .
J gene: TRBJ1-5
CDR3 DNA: TGTGCCAGCAGGATCGGACAGTATAGCAATCAGCCCCAGCATTTT
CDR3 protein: CASRIGQYSNQPQHF

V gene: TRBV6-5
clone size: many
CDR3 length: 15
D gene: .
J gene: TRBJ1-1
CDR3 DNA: TGTGCCAGCAGTTACACGGGTGCGGGGAACACTGAAGCTTTCTTT
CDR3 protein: CASSYTGAGNTEAFF

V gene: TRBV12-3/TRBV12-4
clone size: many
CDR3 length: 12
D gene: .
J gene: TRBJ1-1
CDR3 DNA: TGTGCCAGCAGTTTAGTCGGGGGTCTTGGTTTCTTT
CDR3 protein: CASSLVGGLGFF

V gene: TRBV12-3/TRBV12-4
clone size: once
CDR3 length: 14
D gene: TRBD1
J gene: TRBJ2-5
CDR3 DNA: TGTACCAACAGTATGGACAGGGGTCAAGAGACCCAGTACTTC
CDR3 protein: CTNSMDRGQETQYF

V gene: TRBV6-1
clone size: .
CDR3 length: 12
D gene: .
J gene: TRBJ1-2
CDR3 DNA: TGTGCCAGCAGTGATGAGATATATGGCTACACCTTC
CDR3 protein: CASSDEIYGYTF

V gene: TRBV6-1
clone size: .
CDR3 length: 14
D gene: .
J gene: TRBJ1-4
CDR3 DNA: TGTGCCAGCAGATTAGTTGCAACTAATGAAAAACTGTTTTTT
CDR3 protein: CASRLVATNEKLFF

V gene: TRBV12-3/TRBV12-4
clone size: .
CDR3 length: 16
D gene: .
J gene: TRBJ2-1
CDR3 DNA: TGCGCCAGCAGACCAACACAGGGTAAAGGGTTCAATGAGCACTTCTTC
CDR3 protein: CASRPTQGKGFNEHFF

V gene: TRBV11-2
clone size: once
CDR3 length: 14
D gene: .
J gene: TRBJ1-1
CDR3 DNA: TGTGCCGGCAGTTCCTCCCGAGGTGACACTGAAGCTCTCTTT
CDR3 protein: CAGSSSRGDTEALF

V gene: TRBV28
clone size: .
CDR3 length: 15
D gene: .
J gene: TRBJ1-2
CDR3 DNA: TGTGCCAGCGGTTTCAATCGCTGGGGAGTCTATGGCTACACCTTC
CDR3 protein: CASGFNRWGVYGYTF

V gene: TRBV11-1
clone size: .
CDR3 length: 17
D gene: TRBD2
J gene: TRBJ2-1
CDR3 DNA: TGCGCCAGCAGCCCGAGACTACTAGCGGGAGGCTACAGTGAGCAGTTCTTC
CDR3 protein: CASSPRLLAGGYSEQFF

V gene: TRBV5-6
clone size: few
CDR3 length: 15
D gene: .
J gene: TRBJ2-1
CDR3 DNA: TGTGCCAGCAGCTTGTCCGGGGCCATCTACAATGAGCAGTTCTTC
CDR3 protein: CASSLSGAIYNEQFF

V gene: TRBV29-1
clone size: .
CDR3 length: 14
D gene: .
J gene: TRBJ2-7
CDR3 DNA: TGCAGCGTGCAAGAAAAGGGGATATCCTACGAGCAGTACTTC
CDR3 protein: CSVQEKGISYEQYF

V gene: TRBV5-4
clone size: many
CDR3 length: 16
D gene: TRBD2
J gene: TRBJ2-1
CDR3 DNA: TGTGCCAGCAGCTTAGCGGGCGGGAGGGGGTACAATGAGCAGTTCTTC
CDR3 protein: CASSLAGGRGYNEQFF

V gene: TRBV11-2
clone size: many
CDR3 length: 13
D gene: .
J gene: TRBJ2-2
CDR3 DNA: TGTGCCAGCAGCCCTACTAGCACCGGGGAGCTGTTTTTT
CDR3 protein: CASSPTSTGELFF